The TCR beta chain under discussion was sequenced for a study of radiotherapy plus CTLA-4 blockade in lung cancer. Notes on this clone: No antigen is known for it. At one end the junction does not follow the germline gene, possibly because of a read error.

This CDR3 has 13 amino acids. Germline loops: CDR1 SSHAT, CDR2 FNYEAQ (reference sequence). Study results and limitations: Expansion in blood of tumor-derived TCR clones was seen after radiotherapy plus ipilimumab.

Repertoires were generated with immunoSEQ multiplex PCR, while TCRdb's copy carries only in-frame clones and drops some. The profile shows more than 90,000 clones, approximately 80% of them singletons. The input for sequencing was peripheral blood, taken from a patient treated with radiotherapy plus ipilimumab. This TCR was sampled from a human donor with non-small cell lung cancer that progressed on radiotherapy plus ipilimumab. Some clones in this sample may be carry-over from other donors' samples. This chain links TRBV7-7 with TRBJ2-1, with D perhaps TRBD2 (6 bases). The CDR3 region has the DNA TGTGCTAGCAGCTTGGGACTTTTCAATGAGCAGTTCTTC. Protein product: CASSLGLFNEQFF.